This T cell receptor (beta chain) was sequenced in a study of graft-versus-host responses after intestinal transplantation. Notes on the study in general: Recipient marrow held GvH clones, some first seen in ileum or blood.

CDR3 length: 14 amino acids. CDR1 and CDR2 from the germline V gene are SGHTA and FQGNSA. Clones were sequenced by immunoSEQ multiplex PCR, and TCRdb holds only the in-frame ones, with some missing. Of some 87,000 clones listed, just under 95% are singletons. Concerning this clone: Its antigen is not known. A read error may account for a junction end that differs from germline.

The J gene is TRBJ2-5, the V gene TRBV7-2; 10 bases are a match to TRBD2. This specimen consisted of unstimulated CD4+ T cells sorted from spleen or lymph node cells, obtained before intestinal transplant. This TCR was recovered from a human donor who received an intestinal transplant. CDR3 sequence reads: CASSFSGRIEAQYF. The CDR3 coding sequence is TGTGCCAGCAGCTTTAGCGGGAGGATAGAGGCCCAGTACTTC.